This T cell receptor (beta chain) comes out of a study of blood T cell repertoires in COVID-19. Looking at the study overall: Acute and convalescent COVID-19 specimens originated in the United States, Italy and Spain. PBMCs, B-cell-depleted T cells, or T cells provided the cDNA or gDNA that made up the material.

In the original workflow: Estimation of nucleated cell counts was performed using reference gene primer amplification. Profiling relied on immunoSEQ multiplex PCR, and the TCRdb table lists in-frame clones only, not all of them. That table is the source of V, J and clone size, and D and trimming were worked out from the DNA. This sample carries 80,000 to 100,000 clones, around 90% of them seen once, and the ten largest clones take around 3.9%. The Seattle patients joined while their infection was active and were tracked longitudinally afterward. Germline V gene data show CDR1 as SGHAT and CDR2 as FQNNGV. The V and J ends lost 2 bases and 4 bases respectively, with 6 bases between them. This CDR3 comprises 12 residues.

The sequenced sample consisted of peripheral blood. The receptor comes from a human donor with COVID-19, enrolled during active disease. The donor label of this sample is uncertain. The rearrangement joins TRBV11-2 to TRBJ2-7; D unclear. In DNA, the CDR3 is TGTGCCAGCAGCTTAAAACAGTACGAGCAGTACTTC. The encoded protein is CASSLKQYEQYF. The whole variable domain, filled in from reference TRBV11-2 and TRBJ2-7, reads EAGVAQSPRYKIIEKRQSVAFWCNPISGHATLYWYQQILGQGPKLLIQFQNNGVVDDSQLPKDRFSAERLKGVDSTLKIQPAKLEDSAVYLCASSLKQYEQYFGPGTRLTVT.